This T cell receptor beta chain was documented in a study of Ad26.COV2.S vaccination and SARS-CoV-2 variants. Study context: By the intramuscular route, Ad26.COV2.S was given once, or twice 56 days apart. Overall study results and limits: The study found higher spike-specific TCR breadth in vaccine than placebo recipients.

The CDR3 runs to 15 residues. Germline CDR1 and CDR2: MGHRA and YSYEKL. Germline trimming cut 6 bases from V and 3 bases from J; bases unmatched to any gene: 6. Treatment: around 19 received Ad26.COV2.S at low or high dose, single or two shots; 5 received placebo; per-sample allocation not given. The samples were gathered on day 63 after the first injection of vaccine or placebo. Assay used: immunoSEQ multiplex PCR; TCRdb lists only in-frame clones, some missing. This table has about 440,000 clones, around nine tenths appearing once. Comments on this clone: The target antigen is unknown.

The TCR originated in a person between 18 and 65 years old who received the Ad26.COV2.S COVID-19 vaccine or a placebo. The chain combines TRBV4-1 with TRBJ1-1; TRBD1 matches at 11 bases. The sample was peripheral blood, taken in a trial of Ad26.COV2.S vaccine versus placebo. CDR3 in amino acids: CASSRRDRGDTEAFF. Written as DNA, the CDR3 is TGCGCCAGCAGTCGTAGGGACAGGGGGGACACTGAAGCTTTCTTT.